Below are 9 T cell receptor beta chains sequenced from a single sample in a study of CD8 T cells in Susac syndrome. An amount of RNA that ranged from roughly 0.5 to 1 ug was reverse transcribed with random hexamers. Each CDR3 protein gets one entry after TCRdb re-called the immunoSEQ multiplex PCR reads with MiXCR. The repertoire includes 160,000 or so distinct CDR3 sequences, 93% of them detected once, and 0.12% to 0.15% sits in the top ten. The sample was CD4+ T cells from PBMCs. The receptors were gathered from a human donor in good health.

The chain's CDR3 is CASSEQGGPGNTIYF. CDR3 DNA sequence: TGTGCCAGCAGTGAGCAGGGGGGCCCTGGAAACACCATATATTTT. The rearrangement links TRBV2 to TRBJ1-3; 7 bases are shared with TRBD1. The CDR3 consists of 15 residues. Germline CDR1 SNHLY, CDR2 FYNNEI. Trimming removed 3 bases from V and 2 bases from J; junction bases left unmatched: 4.

This clonotype occurred a few times. The chain couples TRBV19 to TRBJ1-5; possibly TRBD1 for D (5 bases). This CDR3 is built from 14 residues. V was trimmed by 5 bases and J by 1 base, leaving 9 bases between them. Germline assignment: CDR1 LNHDA and CDR2 SQIVND (reference sequence). The DNA for the CDR3 is TGTGCCAGTAGTTTTGGGGGAAGCAATCAGCCCCAGCATTTT. Protein product: CASSFGGSNQPQHF.

V gene TRBV12-3 or TRBV12-4 combines with J gene TRBJ2-2; 11 nucleotides line up with TRBD2. V lost 6 bases to trimming and J lost 7 bases; unmatched junction nucleotides: 10. The length of the CDR3 is 16 residues. The CDR3 DNA sequence: TGTGCCAGCAGCCTTGGGTCTAGCGGGGGGTTCGGGGAGCTGTTTTTT. It yields the protein CASSLGSSGGFGELFF.

The chain uses TRBV2 and TRBJ1-5; D ambiguous. The CDR3 is 16 residues long. CDR1 and CDR2 from the germline V gene are SNHLY and FYNNEI. Trimming took off 1 base at V and 1 base at J, with 11 bases between the two ends. CDR3 region: CASSEGAGESNQPQHF. The DNA of the CDR3 is TGTGCCAGCAGTGAAGGGGCGGGAGAGAGCAATCAGCCCCAGCATTTT. Together with reference TRBV2 and TRBJ1-5, the CDR3 gives the full variable domain: EPEVTQTPSHQVTQMGQEVILRCVPISNHLYFYWYRQILGQKVEFLVSFYNNEISEKSEIFDDQFSVERPDGSNFTLKIRSTKLEDSAMYFCASSEGAGESNQPQHFGDGTRLSIL.

The V and J genes are TRBV5-1 and TRBJ2-7; TRBD1 matches at 10 bases. Trimming at V came to 5 bases and at J to 4 bases, leaving 9 bases not matched to a gene. The CDR3 consists of 15 residues. Germline V gene sequence: CDR1 SGHRS, CDR2 YFSETQ. The chain's CDR3 is CASSQIPGQGYEQYF. CDR3 nucleotides: TGCGCCAGCAGTCAGATTCCGGGACAGGGGTACGAGCAGTACTTC.

This chain joins TRBV2 and TRBJ2-1; no reliable D call. The CDR3 spans 16 residues. V was trimmed by 8 bases and J by 7 bases, leaving 24 bases between them. The germline V gene encodes CDR1 SNHLY and CDR2 FYNNEI. CDR3 amino acids: CASLPGYTKFANEQFF. Here the CDR3 DNA reads TGTGCCAGCCTTCCTGGCTATACGAAGTTCGCGAATGAGCAGTTCTTC.

This chain links TRBV20-1 with TRBJ2-7; 7 bases line up with TRBD1. V trimming: 5 bases; J trimming: 6 bases; junction bases outside the gene matches: 7. The CDR3 spans 12 residues. The germline CDR1 and CDR2 sequences are DFQATT and SNEGSKA (reference sequence). The CDR3 sequence: CSAATGSPEQYF. The DNA for the CDR3 is TGCAGTGCTGCGACAGGGTCTCCCGAGCAGTACTTC.

This clonotype was found a few times. This sequence joins TRBV18 and TRBJ1-4; 7 nucleotides align to TRBD1. The CDR3 totals 13 residues. V shed 4 bases and J 5 bases; nucleotides not matched to a gene: 1. Germline V CDR1 and CDR2: KGHSH, LQKENI. The CDR3 sequence: CASSRGGNEKLFF. The CDR3 DNA reads TGTGCCAGCTCACGAGGGGGCAATGAAAAACTGTTTTTT.

This chain uses TRBV29-1 with TRBJ2-3; D uncertain. Trimming pared 5 bases from V and 1 base from J, leaving 10 bases between. This CDR3 is 13 amino acids long. The germline V gene encodes CDR1 SQVTM and CDR2 ANQGSEA. Here the CDR3 DNA reads TGCAGCGTTTCACGGAGCGGCACAGATACGCAGTATTTT. Its protein is CSVSRSGTDTQYF.